These T cell receptor beta chains were read from a single sample in a study of blood T cell repertoires in COVID-19. Sequencing used immunoSEQ multiplex PCR; TCRdb keeps in-frame clones, though not all of them. This table has roughly 290,000 clones, 87% appearing once. The sample comprised PBMCs or T cells enriched from blood (not recorded which). The origin of the receptors is a woman aged 40 to 55 who had recovered from COVID-19. Each CDR3 is given with its conserved first and last residue. The order of the fields is J gene, clone size, CDR3 length, D gene, V gene, CDR3 protein. A D gene is named only where the DNA matches it firmly. Clone size is not always given. Where it is, it says once, few, many or a class for expanded clones.

TRBJ2-6 - 15 - TRBV9 CASSTQVSGANVLTF
TRBJ1-3 - 15 - TRBV15 CATSRGPSPGNTIYF
TRBJ2-3 - 13 - TRBV9 CASSVGPTDTQYF
TRBJ2-3 - 14 - TRBV19 CASSLRVATDTQYF
TRBJ2-7 - 16 TRBD1 TRBV6-5 CASSYSKGTGVYEQYF
TRBJ1-1 - 13 - TRBV19 CASSTQQGAEAFF
TRBJ1-5 - 15 - TRBV28 CASSLKGGENQPQHF
TRBJ2-1 once 14 TRBD1 TRBV2 CGTRGTGSPNEQFF
TRBJ1-2 - 13 - TRBV7-9 CASSLYIGGGYTF
TRBJ2-1 - 17 TRBD2 TRBV3-1/TRBV3-2 CASSQGLAGVGRDEQFF
TRBJ2-5 - 15 TRBD2 TRBV7-2 CASRFTSGPGETQYF
TRBJ1-1 - 14 - TRBV4-2 CASSHLDRNTEAFF
TRBJ1-3 - 19 - TRBV21-1 CASSKDSPKHRREENTIYF
TRBJ1-4 - 17 TRBD1 TRBV19 CASSIDRWTGSNEKLFF
TRBJ2-7 - 18 TRBD1 TRBV7-2 CASSSRTGGGSASYEQYF
TRBJ1-5 - 13 - TRBV30 CAWSVQGSQPQHF
TRBJ2-1 - 13 - TRBV7-2 CASSLSRGNEQFF
TRBJ2-1 - 13 - TRBV7-2 CASSLGLRDEQFF
TRBJ1-1 - 15 - TRBV7-2 CASSLMPRGGTEAFF
TRBJ2-7 - 18 TRBD2 TRBV5-4 CASSRTSGTEILRGPGDF
TRBJ1-2 - 11 - TRBV28 CAIQAGTALFF
TRBJ2-5 - 18 TRBD1 TRBV25-1 CASSEKGLSGQGRETQYF
TRBJ1-2 few 14 - TRBV28 CASTPGGSNYGYTF